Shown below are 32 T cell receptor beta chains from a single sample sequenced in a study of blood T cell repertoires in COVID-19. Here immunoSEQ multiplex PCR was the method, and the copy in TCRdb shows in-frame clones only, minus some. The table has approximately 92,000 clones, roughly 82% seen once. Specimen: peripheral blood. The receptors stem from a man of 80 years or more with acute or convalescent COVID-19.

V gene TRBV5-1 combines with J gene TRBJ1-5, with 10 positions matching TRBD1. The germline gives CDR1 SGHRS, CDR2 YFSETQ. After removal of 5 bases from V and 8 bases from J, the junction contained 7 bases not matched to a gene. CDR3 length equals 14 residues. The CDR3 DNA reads TGCGCCAGCAGTTCCGGGACAGGGGTAGAGCCCCAGCATTTT. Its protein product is CASSSGTGVEPQHF.

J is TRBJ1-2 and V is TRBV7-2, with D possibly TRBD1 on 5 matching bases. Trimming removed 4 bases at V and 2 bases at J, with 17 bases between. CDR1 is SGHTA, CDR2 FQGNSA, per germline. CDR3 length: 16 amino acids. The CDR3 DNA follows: TGTGCCAGCAGCTCGTGGCGGACACCTTCCAACTATGGCTACACCTTC. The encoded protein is CASSSWRTPSNYGYTF. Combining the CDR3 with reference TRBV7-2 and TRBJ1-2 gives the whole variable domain GAGVSQSPSNKVTEKGKDVELRCDPISGHTALYWYRQSLGQGLEFLIYFQGNSAPDKSGLPSDRFSAERTGGSVSTLTIQRTQQEDSAVYLCASSSWRTPSNYGYTFGSGTRLTVV.

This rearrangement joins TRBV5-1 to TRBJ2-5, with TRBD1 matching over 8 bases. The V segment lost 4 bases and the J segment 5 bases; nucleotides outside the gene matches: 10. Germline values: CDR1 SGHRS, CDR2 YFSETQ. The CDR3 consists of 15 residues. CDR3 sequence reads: CASSPDHRGVETQYF. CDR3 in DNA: TGCGCCAGCAGCCCTGACCACAGGGGGGTCGAGACCCAGTACTTC.

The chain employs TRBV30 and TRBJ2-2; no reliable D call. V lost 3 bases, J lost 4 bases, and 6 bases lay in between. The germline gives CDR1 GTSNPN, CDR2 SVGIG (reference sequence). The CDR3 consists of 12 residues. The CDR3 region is CAWRAVTGELFF. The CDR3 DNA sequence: TGTGCCTGGAGAGCTGTCACCGGGGAGCTGTTTTTT.

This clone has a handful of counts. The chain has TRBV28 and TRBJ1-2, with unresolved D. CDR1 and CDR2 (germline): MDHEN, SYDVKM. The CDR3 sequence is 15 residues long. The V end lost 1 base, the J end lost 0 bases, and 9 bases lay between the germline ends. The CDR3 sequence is CASSLLSGANYGYTF. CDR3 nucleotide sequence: TGTGCCAGCAGTTTATTGTCTGGAGCTAACTATGGCTACACCTTC.

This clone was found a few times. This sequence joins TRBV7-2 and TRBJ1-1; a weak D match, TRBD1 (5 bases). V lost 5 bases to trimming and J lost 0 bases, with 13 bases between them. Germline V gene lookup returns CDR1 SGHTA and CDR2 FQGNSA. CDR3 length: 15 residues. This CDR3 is CASSLSRGMNTEAFF. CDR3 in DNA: TGTGCCAGCAGCCTTAGCCGGGGGATGAACACTGAAGCTTTCTTT.

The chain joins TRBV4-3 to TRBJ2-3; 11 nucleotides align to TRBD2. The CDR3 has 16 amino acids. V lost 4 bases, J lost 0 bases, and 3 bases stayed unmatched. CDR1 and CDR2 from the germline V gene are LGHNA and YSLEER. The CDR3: CASSLRLAGSTDTQYF. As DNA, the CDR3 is TGCGCCAGCAGCCTTCGACTAGCGGGGAGCACAGATACGCAGTATTTT.

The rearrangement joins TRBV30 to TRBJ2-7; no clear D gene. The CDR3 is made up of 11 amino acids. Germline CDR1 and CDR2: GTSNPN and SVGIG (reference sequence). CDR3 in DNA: TGTGCATGGGCAGAGGACTACGAGCAGTACTTC. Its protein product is CAWAEDYEQYF.

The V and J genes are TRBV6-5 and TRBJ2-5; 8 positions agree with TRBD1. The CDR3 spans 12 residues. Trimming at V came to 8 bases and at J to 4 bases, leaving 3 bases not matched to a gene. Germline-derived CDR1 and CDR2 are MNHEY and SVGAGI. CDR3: CASGQGGETQYF. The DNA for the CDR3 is TGTGCCAGCGGACAGGGTGGAGAGACCCAGTACTTC.

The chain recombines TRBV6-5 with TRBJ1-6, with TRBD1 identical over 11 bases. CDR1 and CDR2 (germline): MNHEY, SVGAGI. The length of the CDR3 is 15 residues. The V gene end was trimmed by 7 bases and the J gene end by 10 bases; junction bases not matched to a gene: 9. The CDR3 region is CASIPPGTGGSPLHF. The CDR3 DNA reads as TGTGCCAGCATCCCGCCGGGGACAGGGGGATCACCCCTCCACTTT.

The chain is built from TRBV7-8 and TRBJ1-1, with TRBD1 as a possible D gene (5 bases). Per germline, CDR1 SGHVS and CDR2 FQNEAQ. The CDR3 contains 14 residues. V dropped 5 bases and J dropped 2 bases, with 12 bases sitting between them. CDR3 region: CASSLGRGNTEAFF. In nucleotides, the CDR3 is TGTGCCAGCAGCCTTGGGAGGGGAAACACTGAAGCTTTCTTT.

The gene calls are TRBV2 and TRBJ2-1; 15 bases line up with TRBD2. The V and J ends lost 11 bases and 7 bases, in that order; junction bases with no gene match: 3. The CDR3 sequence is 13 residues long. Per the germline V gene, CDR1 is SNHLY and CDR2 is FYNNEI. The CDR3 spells CAGTSGRKNEQFF. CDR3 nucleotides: TGTGCCGGGACTAGCGGGAGGAAGAATGAGCAGTTCTTC.

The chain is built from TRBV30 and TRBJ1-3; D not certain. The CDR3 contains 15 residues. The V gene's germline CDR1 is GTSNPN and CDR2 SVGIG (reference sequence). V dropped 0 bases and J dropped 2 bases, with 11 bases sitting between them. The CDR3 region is CAWSVNGQPGNTIYF. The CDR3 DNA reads TGTGCCTGGAGTGTCAATGGGCAGCCTGGAAACACCATATATTTT.

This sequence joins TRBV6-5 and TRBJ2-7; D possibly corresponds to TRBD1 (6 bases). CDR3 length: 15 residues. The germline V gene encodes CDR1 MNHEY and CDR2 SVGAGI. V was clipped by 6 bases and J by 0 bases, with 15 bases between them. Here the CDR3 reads CASSNTGTSSYEQYF. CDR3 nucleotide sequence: TGTGCCAGCAGCAACACAGGGACCAGCTCCTACGAGCAGTACTTC.

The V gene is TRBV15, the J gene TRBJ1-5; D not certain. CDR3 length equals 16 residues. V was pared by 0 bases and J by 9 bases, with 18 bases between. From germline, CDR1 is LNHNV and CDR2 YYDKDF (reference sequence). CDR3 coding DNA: TGTGCCACCAGCAGAGATAAGGGAGAGGGATATAGGCCCCAGCATTTT. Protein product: CATSRDKGEGYRPQHF.

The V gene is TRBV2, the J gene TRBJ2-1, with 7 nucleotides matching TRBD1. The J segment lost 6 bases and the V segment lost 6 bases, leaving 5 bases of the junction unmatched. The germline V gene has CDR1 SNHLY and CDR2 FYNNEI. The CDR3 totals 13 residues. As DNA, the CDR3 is TGTGCCAGCAGAGATCCAGGGGGCAATGAGCAGTTCTTC. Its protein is CASRDPGGNEQFF.

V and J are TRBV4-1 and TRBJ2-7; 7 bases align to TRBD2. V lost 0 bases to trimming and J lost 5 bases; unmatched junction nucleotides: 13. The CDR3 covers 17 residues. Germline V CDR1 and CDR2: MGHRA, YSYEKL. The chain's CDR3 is CASSQEGVRAGDNEQYF. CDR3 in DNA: TGCGCCAGCAGCCAAGAAGGGGTTCGCGCGGGAGATAACGAGCAGTACTTC.

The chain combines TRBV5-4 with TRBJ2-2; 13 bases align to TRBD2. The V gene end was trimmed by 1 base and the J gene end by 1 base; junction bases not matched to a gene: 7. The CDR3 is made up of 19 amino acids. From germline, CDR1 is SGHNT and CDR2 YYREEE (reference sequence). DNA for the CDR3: TGTGCCAGCAGCTTGCAGGGACTAGCGGGATATTGGAACACCGGGGAGCTGTTTTTT. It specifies CASSLQGLAGYWNTGELFF.

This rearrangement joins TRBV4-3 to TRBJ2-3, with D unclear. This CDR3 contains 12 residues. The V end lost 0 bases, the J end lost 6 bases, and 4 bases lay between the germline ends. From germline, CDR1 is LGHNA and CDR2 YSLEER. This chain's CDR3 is CASSQDRDTQYF. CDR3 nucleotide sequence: TGCGCCAGCAGCCAAGATCGGGATACGCAGTATTTT.

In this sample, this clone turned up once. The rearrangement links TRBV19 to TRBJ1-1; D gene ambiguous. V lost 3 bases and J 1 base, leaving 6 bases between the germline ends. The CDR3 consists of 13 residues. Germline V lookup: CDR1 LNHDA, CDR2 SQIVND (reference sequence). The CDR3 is CASSIMRNTEAFF. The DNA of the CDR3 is TGTGCCAGTAGTATTATGCGGAACACTGAAGCTTTCTTT.

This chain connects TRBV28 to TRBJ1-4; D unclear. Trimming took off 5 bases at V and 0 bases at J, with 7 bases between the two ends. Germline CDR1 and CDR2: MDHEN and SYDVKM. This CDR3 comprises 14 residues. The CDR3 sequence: CASSVQSTNEKLFF. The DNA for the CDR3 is TGTGCCAGCAGTGTTCAGTCAACTAATGAAAAACTGTTTTTT. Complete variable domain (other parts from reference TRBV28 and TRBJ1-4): DVKVTQSSRYLVKRTGEKVFLECVQDMDHENMFWYRQDPGLGLRLIYFSYDVKMKEKGDIPEGYSVSREKKERFSLILESASTNQTSMYLCASSVQSTNEKLFFGSGTQLSVL.

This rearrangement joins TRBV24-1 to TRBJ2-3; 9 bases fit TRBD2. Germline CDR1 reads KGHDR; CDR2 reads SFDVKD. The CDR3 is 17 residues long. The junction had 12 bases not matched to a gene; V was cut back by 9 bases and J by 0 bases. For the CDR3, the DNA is TGTGCCACCTCTACCCCGACTAGCGGCCCGAGCACAGATACGCAGTATTTT. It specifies CATSTPTSGPSTDTQYF.

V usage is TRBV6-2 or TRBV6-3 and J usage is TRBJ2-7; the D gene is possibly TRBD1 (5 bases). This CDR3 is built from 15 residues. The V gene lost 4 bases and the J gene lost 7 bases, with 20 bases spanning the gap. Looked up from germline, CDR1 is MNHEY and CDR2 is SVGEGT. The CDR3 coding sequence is TGTGCCAGCAGTTCTAGGGGAAAGCCCTCCAGGGAGCAGTACTTC. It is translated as CASSSRGKPSREQYF.

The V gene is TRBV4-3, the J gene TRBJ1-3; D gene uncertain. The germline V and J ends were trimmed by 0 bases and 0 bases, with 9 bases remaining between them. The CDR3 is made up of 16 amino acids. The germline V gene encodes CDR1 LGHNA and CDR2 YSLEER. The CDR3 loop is CASSQEAPGSGNTIYF. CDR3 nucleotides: TGCGCCAGCAGCCAAGAGGCACCAGGCTCTGGAAACACCATATATTTT.

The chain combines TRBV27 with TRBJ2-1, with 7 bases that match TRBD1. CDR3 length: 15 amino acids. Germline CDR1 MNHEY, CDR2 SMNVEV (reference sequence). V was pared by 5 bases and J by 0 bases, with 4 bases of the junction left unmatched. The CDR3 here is CASSPDRSSYNEQFF. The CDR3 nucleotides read TGTGCCAGCAGTCCGGACAGGAGCTCCTACAATGAGCAGTTCTTC.

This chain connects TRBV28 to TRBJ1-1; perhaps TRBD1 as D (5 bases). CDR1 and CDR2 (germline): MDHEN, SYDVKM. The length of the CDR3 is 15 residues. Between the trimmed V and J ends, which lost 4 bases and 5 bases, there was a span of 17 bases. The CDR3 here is CASSSGGGVRTEAFF. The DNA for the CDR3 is TGTGCCAGCAGTTCCGGCGGGGGGGTACGAACTGAAGCTTTCTTT.

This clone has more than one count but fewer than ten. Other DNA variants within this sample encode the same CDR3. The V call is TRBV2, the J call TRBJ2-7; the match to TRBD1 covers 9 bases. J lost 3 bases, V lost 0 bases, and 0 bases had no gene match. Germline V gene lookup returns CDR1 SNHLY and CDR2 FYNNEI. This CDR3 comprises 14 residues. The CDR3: CASSEAGQGYEQYF. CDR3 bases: TGTGCCAGCAGTGAAGCGGGACAGGGCTACGAGCAGTACTTC.

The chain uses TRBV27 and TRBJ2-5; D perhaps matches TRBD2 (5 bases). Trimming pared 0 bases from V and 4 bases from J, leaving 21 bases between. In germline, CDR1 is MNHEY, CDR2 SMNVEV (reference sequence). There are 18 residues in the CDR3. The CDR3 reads CASSLSGVSGREVETQYF. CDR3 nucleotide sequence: TGTGCCAGCAGTTTATCGGGTGTGTCGGGGAGAGAGGTAGAGACCCAGTACTTC.

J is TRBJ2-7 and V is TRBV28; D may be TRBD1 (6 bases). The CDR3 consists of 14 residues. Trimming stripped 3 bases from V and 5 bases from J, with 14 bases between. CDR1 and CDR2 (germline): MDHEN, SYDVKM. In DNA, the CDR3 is TGTGCCAGCAGTTTTATGGGGGCGGCCCACGAGCAGTACTTC. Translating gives CASSFMGAAHEQYF.

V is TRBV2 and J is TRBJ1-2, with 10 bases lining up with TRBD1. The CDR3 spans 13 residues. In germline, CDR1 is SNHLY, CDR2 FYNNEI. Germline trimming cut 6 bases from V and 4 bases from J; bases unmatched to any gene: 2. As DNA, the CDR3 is TGTGCCAGCAGCGGGACAGGGGCCTATGGCTACACCTTC. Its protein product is CASSGTGAYGYTF.

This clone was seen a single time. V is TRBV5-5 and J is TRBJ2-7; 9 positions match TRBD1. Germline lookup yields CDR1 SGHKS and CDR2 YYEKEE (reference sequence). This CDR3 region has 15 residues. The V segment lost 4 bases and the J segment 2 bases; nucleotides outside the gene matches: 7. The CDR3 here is CASSNPGQGTYEQYF. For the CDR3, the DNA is TGTGCCAGCAGCAATCCTGGACAGGGGACCTACGAGCAGTACTTC.

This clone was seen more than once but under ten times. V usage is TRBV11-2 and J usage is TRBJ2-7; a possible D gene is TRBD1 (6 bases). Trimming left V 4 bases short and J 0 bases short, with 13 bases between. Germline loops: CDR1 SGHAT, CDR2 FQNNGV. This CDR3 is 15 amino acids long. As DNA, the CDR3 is TGTGCCAGCAGCTCGAATCGGGACACCTCCTACGAGCAGTACTTC. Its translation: CASSSNRDTSYEQYF.